The rows below give T cell receptor beta chains drawn from one sample of a study of identical twins. In TCRdb, the 5' RACE reads were re-called with MiXCR into one record per CDR3 protein. Of around 530,000 distinct CDR3 sequences listed, about 15% are singletons. The same sample was also used in a study of yellow fever vaccine responses in identical twins.

Sequencing was carried out using CD4+ T cells sorted from blood. The origin of the receptors is a woman aged 18 to 35 in good health. Both conserved end residues are part of each CDR3. The D gene is left open where the match is weak. A clone size is listed for some rows: how often the clone was seen (once, few, many), or a class if it is expanded.

J gene,clone size,V gene,D gene,CDR3 protein,CDR3 DNA
TRBJ2-2,few,TRBV4-2,.,CASSQVRLERVTGELFF,TGTGCCAGCAGCCAAGTAAGACTAGAGCGCGTCACCGGGGAGCTGTTTTTT
TRBJ2-2,.,TRBV10-3,.,CAISAGLNTGELFF,TGTGCCATCAGTGCAGGGCTAAACACCGGGGAGCTGTTTTTT
TRBJ2-5,few,TRBV9,TRBD1,CASSALQGTGGLETQYF,TGTGCCAGCAGCGCTCTTCAAGGGACAGGGGGCTTGGAGACCCAGTACTTC
TRBJ1-2,.,TRBV12-3/TRBV12-4,.,CASTNRVGYTF,TGTGCCAGCACCAATCGCGTTGGCTACACCTTC
TRBJ2-1,few,TRBV20-1,.,CSASGPDGSSYNEQFF,TGCAGTGCTAGCGGCCCCGACGGGAGCTCCTACAATGAGCAGTTCTTC
TRBJ2-2,.,TRBV5-1,.,CASSLPGVGTGELFF,TGCGCCAGCAGCTTGCCAGGGGTCGGGACCGGGGAGCTGTTTTTT
TRBJ2-5,few,TRBV11-2,.,CASSRGLDQKETQYF,TGTGCCAGCAGCCGTGGTCTAGACCAAAAAGAGACCCAGTACTTC
TRBJ2-7,.,TRBV20-1,.,CSASAGRPYEQYF,TGCAGTGCTAGCGCAGGGAGGCCCTACGAGCAGTACTTC
TRBJ2-2,.,TRBV2,.,CASIWATTGELFF,TGTGCCAGCATATGGGCGACGACCGGGGAGCTGTTTTTT
TRBJ2-1,.,TRBV9,.,CASSVDWGGAFSYNEQFF,TGTGCCAGCAGCGTAGATTGGGGGGGGGCCTTCTCCTACAATGAGCAGTTCTTC
TRBJ2-7,.,TRBV14,.,CASSQVRYEQYF,TGTGCCAGCAGCCAAGTCCGCTACGAGCAGTACTTC
TRBJ2-1,.,TRBV12-3/TRBV12-4,.,CASSLTGEGYNEQFF,TGTGCCAGCAGTTTGACAGGGGAGGGGTACAATGAGCAGTTCTTC
TRBJ2-1,.,TRBV29-1,.,CSVGRSSYNEQFF,TGCAGCGTTGGTCGGAGCTCCTACAATGAGCAGTTCTTC
TRBJ2-5,.,TRBV28,.,CASSPSQGFGETQYF,TGTGCCAGCAGTCCATCCCAGGGGTTCGGGGAGACCCAGTACTTC
TRBJ1-2,.,TRBV11-2,TRBD1,CASSQSGTGAGYTF,TGTGCCAGCAGCCAGTCCGGGACAGGTGCTGGCTACACCTTC
TRBJ1-1,few,TRBV6-1,.,CASSQTGMNTEVFF,TGTGCCAGCAGCCAAACAGGGATGAACACTGAAGTTTTCTTT
TRBJ1-1,many,TRBV20-1,TRBD1,CSARDPYRGTEAFF,TGCAGTGCTAGAGATCCTTACAGGGGAACTGAAGCTTTCTTT
TRBJ2-6,.,TRBV3-1,.,CASSQGDTLSSGANVLTF,TGTGCCAGCAGCCAAGGGGACACACTGAGCTCTGGGGCCAACGTCCTGACTTTC
TRBJ2-1,.,TRBV20-1,.,CSAREPSAVSNEQFF,TGCAGTGCTAGAGAGCCCAGCGCGGTTTCCAATGAGCAGTTCTTC
TRBJ2-2,.,TRBV6-1,.,CASSPGAGVWTGELFF,TGTGCCAGCAGTCCGGGGGCGGGAGTGTGGACCGGGGAGCTGTTTTTT
TRBJ2-5,.,TRBV6-1,TRBD1,CASSRSRDSASGETQYF,TGTGCCAGCAGCCGAAGTCGGGACAGCGCGTCGGGAGAGACCCAGTACTTC
TRBJ2-1,few,TRBV7-2,.,CASSLFRGPGREQFF,TGTGCCAGCAGCTTATTCCGGGGGCCGGGCCGGGAGCAGTTCTTC
TRBJ2-5,few,TRBV5-1,.,CASSPGARAVQETQYF,TGCGCCAGCAGCCCGGGGGCCAGGGCCGTACAAGAGACCCAGTACTTC
TRBJ2-3,.,TRBV7-8,.,CASSLLITDTQYF,TGTGCCAGCAGCTTATTGATCACAGATACGCAGTATTTT
TRBJ2-1,.,TRBV5-1,TRBD2,CASSSISSGSYNEQFF,TGCGCCAGCAGCTCCATTAGCAGCGGGAGTTACAATGAGCAGTTCTTC
TRBJ1-1,few,TRBV4-2,.,CASSQGKGMNTEAFF,TGTGCCAGCAGCCAAGGTAAGGGGATGAACACTGAAGCTTTCTTT
TRBJ2-2,few,TRBV24-1,.,CATSGRGPNTGELFF,TGTGCCACCAGTGGGCGGGGCCCGAACACCGGGGAGCTGTTTTTT
TRBJ1-1,.,TRBV6-1,.,CASSPRGTISAEAFF,TGTGCCAGCAGCCCAAGGGGTACGATATCCGCTGAAGCTTTCTTT
TRBJ1-5,.,TRBV12-3/TRBV12-4,TRBD1,CASSGQGATLNQPQHF,TGTGCCAGCAGTGGGCAGGGGGCGACCCTCAATCAGCCCCAGCATTTT
TRBJ1-2,few,TRBV12-3/TRBV12-4,.,CASGRGGSYGYTF,TGTGCCAGCGGGCGGGGGGGATCTTATGGCTACACCTTC
TRBJ2-3,few,TRBV7-2,.,CASSLAYGDTQYF,TGTGCCAGCAGCTTAGCTTATGGAGATACGCAGTATTTT
TRBJ2-1,.,TRBV6-2/TRBV6-3,TRBD1,CASTMGDRGLRLPTRPNEQFF,TGTGCCAGCACCATGGGGGACAGGGGGCTACGGCTGCCCACCCGGCCGAATGAGCAGTTCTTC
TRBJ2-4,.,TRBV7-9,TRBD1,CASSLGGTGGTNIQYF,TGTGCCAGCAGCTTAGGGGGGACAGGGGGGACAAACATTCAGTACTTC
TRBJ2-1,.,TRBV20-1,TRBD2,CSAYSLLAGGPYTHEQFF,TGCAGTGCTTACTCATTACTAGCGGGAGGGCCGTATACCCATGAGCAGTTCTTC
TRBJ2-7,few,TRBV18,TRBD1,CASSPKDRGHEQYF,TGTGCCAGCTCACCAAAGGACAGGGGTCACGAGCAGTACTTC
TRBJ2-5,few,TRBV28,.,CASSLSGLRQTQYF,TGTGCCAGCAGTTTAAGTGGACTCAGGCAGACCCAGTACTTC
TRBJ2-1,many,TRBV5-1,TRBD2,CASSVSGGTYNEQFF,TGCGCCAGCAGCGTTAGCGGGGGAACCTACAATGAGCAGTTCTTC
TRBJ2-3,few,TRBV20-1,TRBD2,CSAIRGGGPDTQYF,TGCAGTGCTATCCGGGGCGGGGGGCCAGATACGCAGTATTTT
TRBJ2-3,.,TRBV9,.,CASSPELASVLTDTQYF,TGTGCCAGCAGCCCCGAGTTAGCCTCGGTCCTCACAGATACGCAGTATTTT
TRBJ1-3,.,TRBV20-1,.,CSARALQPGNTIYF,TGCAGTGCTAGGGCCCTCCAGCCTGGAAACACCATATATTTT
TRBJ1-5,.,TRBV24-1,.,CATSEGVGGFNQPQHF,TGTGCCACCAGTGAAGGGGTCGGGGGATTCAATCAGCCCCAGCATTTT
TRBJ2-1,few,TRBV11-1,TRBD2,CASSLEGGVGLAGAEQFF,TGTGCCAGCAGCTTAGAAGGGGGTGTGGGACTAGCGGGAGCTGAGCAGTTCTTC
TRBJ2-1,few,TRBV14,.,CASSQRGWDHNEQFF,TGTGCCAGCAGTCAAAGGGGGTGGGACCACAATGAGCAGTTCTTC
TRBJ2-1,few,TRBV4-1,.,CASSHTLSRSPSYNEQFF,TGCGCCAGCAGCCACACCCTTTCAAGGTCGCCCTCCTACAATGAGCAGTTCTTC
TRBJ2-3,few,TRBV7-2,.,CASSLAGAYDTQYF,TGTGCCAGCAGCTTAGCGGGGGCGTACGATACGCAGTATTTT
TRBJ2-7,.,TRBV5-1,.,CASSLEDSRGPYEQYF,TGCGCCAGCAGCTTGGAGGACAGCCGGGGGCCCTACGAGCAGTACTTC
TRBJ2-2,.,TRBV7-6,.,CASSLVRGFGELFF,TGTGCCAGCAGCTTAGTTCGTGGGTTCGGGGAGCTGTTTTTT
TRBJ2-7,few,TRBV3-1,.,CASSQYLDWEQYF,TGTGCCAGCAGCCAATATCTAGACTGGGAGCAGTACTTC
TRBJ2-7,few,TRBV7-8,TRBD2,CASSLAFLAGDYEQYF,TGTGCCAGCAGCTTAGCCTTCCTAGCGGGAGACTACGAGCAGTACTTC
TRBJ2-3,few,TRBV3-1,.,CASSPGPLQGTDTQYF,TGTGCCAGCAGCCCCGGCCCTTTGCAGGGAACCGATACGCAGTATTTT
TRBJ2-7,.,TRBV7-8,TRBD1,CASSLEGQGIYEQYF,TGTGCCAGCAGCTTGGAGGGACAGGGAATCTACGAGCAGTACTTC
TRBJ2-5,.,TRBV12-3/TRBV12-4,.,CASSLYVASPEQETQYF,TGTGCCAGCAGTTTATACGTGGCAAGCCCGGAGCAAGAGACCCAGTACTTC